One sample yielded the 26 T cell receptor beta chains listed below, sequenced in a study of OX40 agonist ivuxolimab in advanced cancers. Sequencing used immunoSEQ multiplex PCR; TCRdb keeps in-frame clones, though not all of them. The data contain fewer than 140,000 clones, 90% of them singletons. Sequencing was performed on CD4+ or CD8+ T cells sorted from blood, taken in a trial of the OX40 agonist ivuxolimab. These receptors all come from an adult with an advanced solid tumor such as melanoma, head and neck, liver or kidney cancer.

This chain uses TRBV7-2 with TRBJ2-3; TRBD1 might be the D (5 bases). Trimming left V 1 base short and J 11 bases short, with 13 bases between. Germline-derived CDR1 and CDR2 are SGHTA and FQGNSA. The CDR3 is 13 residues long. The CDR3 protein is CASSLGGQVVQYF. The CDR3, as DNA: TGTGCCAGCAGCTTAGGGGGCCAGGTGGTGCAGTATTTT.

This chain links TRBV28 with TRBJ2-7; D assignment may be TRBD1 or TRBD2 (5 bases each). The V end was cut by 4 bases, the J end by 2 bases, with 12 bases between. Germline CDR1 and CDR2: MDHEN and SYDVKM. The CDR3 sequence is 14 residues long. As DNA, the CDR3 is TGTGCCAGCAGTTACCAGGGACCGACCTACGAGCAGTACTTC. The encoded protein is CASSYQGPTYEQYF. Full variable domain (outside the CDR3, taken from reference TRBV28 and TRBJ2-7): DVKVTQSSRYLVKRTGEKVFLECVQDMDHENMFWYRQDPGLGLRLIYFSYDVKMKEKGDIPEGYSVSREKKERFSLILESASTNQTSMYLCASSYQGPTYEQYFGPGTRLTVT.

This clone appeared a few times. The chain is built from TRBV19 and TRBJ1-5, with 8 nucleotides matching TRBD1. V lost 7 bases and J lost 5; bases outside the gene matches: 4. The CDR3 spans 13 residues. Germline V CDR1 and CDR2: LNHDA, SQIVND (reference sequence). The DNA for the CDR3 is TGTGCCAGTACCGTACAGGGGGATCAGCCCCAGCATTTT. Amino acids: CASTVQGDQPQHF. The full variable domain, in which reference TRBV19 and TRBJ1-5 provide the parts outside the CDR3, is DGGITQSPKYLFRKEGQNVTLSCEQNLNHDAMYWYRQDPGQGLRLIYYSQIVNDFQKGDIAEGYSVSREKKESFPLTVTSAQKNPTAFYLCASTVQGDQPQHFGDGTRLSIL.

In DNA form, the CDR3 reads TGTGCCAGCAGTCCCCAACCCTCCCTGGCGCAGTATTTT. As protein: CASSPQPSLAQYF. V is TRBV27 and J is TRBJ2-3; D is unresolved. Germline-derived CDR1 and CDR2 are MNHEY and SMNVEV (reference sequence). The CDR3 spans 13 residues. Trimming removed 5 bases from V and 10 bases from J, with 16 bases in between.

The chain uses TRBV6-5 and TRBJ2-1; TRBD2 aligns across 7 bases. Germline CDR1 reads MNHEY; CDR2 reads SVGAGI. Losses at the gene ends were 7 bases for V and 1 base for J; bases not matched to a gene: 7. The CDR3 has 15 residues. CDR3: CASTSGGKSYNEQFF. CDR3 sequence (DNA): TGTGCCAGCACCTCGGGGGGTAAATCCTACAATGAGCAGTTCTTC.

V gene TRBV6-6 combines with J gene TRBJ2-7, with TRBD2 matching over 14 bases. CDR1 and CDR2 (germline): MNHNY, SVGAGI (reference sequence). The junction had 6 bases not matched to a gene; V was cut back by 7 bases and J by 4 bases. CDR3 length equals 15 residues. CDR3 sequence (DNA): TGTGCCAGCACAGGGACTAGCGGGGGAGGGTACGAGCAGTACTTC. Translating it yields CASTGTSGGGYEQYF.

This chain uses TRBV30 with TRBJ2-3, with D maybe TRBD2 (6 bases). The CDR3 contains 13 residues. CDR1 is GTSNPN and CDR2 is SVGIG in the germline V gene (reference sequence). V shed 2 bases and J shed 3 bases, with 9 bases lying between them. CDR3 bases: TGTGCCTGGAGTCACCGGGGGACAGATACGCAGTATTTT. Translating it yields CAWSHRGTDTQYF.

The chain combines TRBV7-8 with TRBJ2-1; TRBD2 aligns across 11 bases. The CDR3 loop spans 16 amino acids. Trimming cost V 4 bases and J 3 bases; bases outside gene matches: 5. Germline CDR1 and CDR2: SGHVS and FQNEAQ. The CDR3, as DNA: TGTGCCAGCAGCTCTCTAGCGGGGGGTCTCTACAATGAGCAGTTCTTC. Its protein product is CASSSLAGGLYNEQFF.

This chain links TRBV15 with TRBJ2-2; 11 positions agree with TRBD1. Germline CDR1 reads LNHNV; CDR2 reads YYDKDF (reference sequence). The junction had 4 bases not matched to a gene; V was cut back by 0 bases and J by 7 bases. The CDR3 has 16 amino acids. The CDR3 nucleotides read TGTGCCACCAGCAGAGACGAGGGGACAGGGGGCGGGGAGCTGTTTTTT. The encoded protein is CATSRDEGTGGGELFF.

The V gene is TRBV10-3, the J gene TRBJ2-6, with D perhaps matching TRBD1 (6 bases). The CDR3 has 19 residues. CDR1 is ENHRY, CDR2 SYGVKD, per germline. The V and J ends lost 6 bases and 0 bases respectively, with 21 bases between them. This CDR3 reads CAIRKGAGTRPSGANVLTF. In nucleotides, the CDR3 is TGTGCCATCAGGAAAGGGGCCGGGACACGTCCCTCTGGGGCCAACGTCCTGACTTTC.

The rearrangement links TRBV19 to TRBJ2-7; no definite D call. Germline V gene data show CDR1 as LNHDA and CDR2 as SQIVND (reference sequence). V was shortened by 10 bases and J by 7 bases, with 20 bases between the two germline ends. The CDR3 is made up of 13 amino acids. CDR3 nucleotide sequence: TGTGCCACTCTCCACGGTCCCTCGGCGGAGCAGTACTTC. Its protein is CATLHGPSAEQYF.

The V gene is TRBV10-3, the J gene TRBJ2-7; D is undetermined. Germline CDR1 is ENHRY and CDR2 is SYGVKD. There are 13 residues in the CDR3. The V end was cut by 4 bases, the J end by 7 bases, with 14 bases between. The CDR3 here is CAISVAESGEQYF. CDR3 nucleotide sequence: TGTGCCATCAGTGTGGCTGAGAGTGGGGAGCAGTACTTC.

This chain joins TRBV11-2 and TRBJ1-2; D gene ambiguous. Germline V gene data show CDR1 as SGHAT and CDR2 as FQNNGV. This CDR3 spans 14 amino acids. Trimming cost V 0 bases and J 4 bases, with 9 bases left between them. The CDR3 DNA reads TGTGCCAGCAGCTTAGAGGAAATCAGCTATGGCTACACCTTC. It is translated as CASSLEEISYGYTF.

The genes are TRBV6-5 and TRBJ2-7, with D unclear. Germline-derived CDR1 and CDR2 are MNHEY and SVGAGI. The CDR3 is made up of 12 amino acids. Trimming pared 8 bases from V and 2 bases from J, leaving 10 bases between. The CDR3 region is CASRGQTYEQYF. CDR3 DNA: TGTGCCAGCCGTGGGCAAACCTACGAGCAGTACTTC.

This clone was recorded only once. V usage is TRBV15 and J usage is TRBJ2-7, with TRBD1 matching over 7 bases. The CDR3 sequence is 13 residues long. Germline CDR1 and CDR2: LNHNV and YYDKDF (reference sequence). With 1 base clipped from V and 6 bases from J, the junction kept 3 bases outside the gene matches. CDR3 sequence reads: CATSRGDRGEQYF. The CDR3 nucleotides are TGTGCCACCAGCAGAGGGGACAGAGGCGAGCAGTACTTC. Looking up the rest from reference TRBV15 and TRBJ2-7 gives the full variable domain: DAMVIQNPRYQVTQFGKPVTLSCSQTLNHNVMYWYQQKSSQAPKLLFHYYDKDFNNEADTPDNFQSRRPNTSFCFLDIRSPGLGDTAMYLCATSRGDRGEQYFGPGTRLTVT.

V usage is TRBV7-8 and J usage is TRBJ1-2; D may be TRBD1 (5 bases). Trimming removed 7 bases from V and 3 bases from J, with 21 bases in between. CDR1 and CDR2 (germline): SGHVS, FQNEAQ. The CDR3 runs 16 residues. This chain's CDR3 is CASIPLGRQGDYGYTF. DNA for the CDR3: TGTGCCAGCATTCCTCTAGGCCGGCAGGGCGACTATGGCTACACCTTC. The whole variable domain, filled in from reference TRBV7-8 and TRBJ1-2, reads GAGVSQSPRYKVAKRGQDVALRCDPISGHVSLFWYQQALGQGPEFLTYFQNEAQLDKSGLPSDRFFAERPEGSVSTLKIQRTQQEDSAVYLCASIPLGRQGDYGYTFGSGTRLTVV.

The gene calls are TRBV4-3 and TRBJ2-5; D gene ambiguous. Between the trimmed V and J ends, which lost 4 bases and 5 bases, there was a span of 11 bases. Germline loops: CDR1 LGHNA, CDR2 YSLEER. The CDR3 loop spans 13 amino acids. This CDR3 reads CASSPSSVETQYF. CDR3 coding DNA: TGCGCCAGCAGCCCCTCCTCAGTGGAGACCCAGTACTTC.

The chain is built from TRBV5-4 and TRBJ2-6; D is possibly TRBD1 (5 bases). The germline gives CDR1 SGHNT, CDR2 YYREEE (reference sequence). V lost 1 base and J 0 bases, leaving 11 bases between the germline ends. This CDR3 comprises 17 residues. CDR3 amino acids: CASSLTSDSSGANVLTF. DNA of the CDR3: TGTGCCAGCAGCTTGACCAGCGACAGCTCTGGGGCCAACGTCCTGACTTTC.

On this clone itself: The junction and the germline gene differ at one end; a read error may be behind it. The chain carries TRBV6-1 and TRBJ2-7, with 10 nucleotides matching TRBD1. Germline V gene lookup returns CDR1 MNHNS and CDR2 SASEGT. The CDR3 loop spans 16 amino acids. CDR3 nucleotide sequence: TGTGCCATCAGTGAACCGACAGGGGGCTTAAGGTACGAGCAGTACTTC. This gives the protein CAISEPTGGLRYEQYF.

This chain uses TRBV9 with TRBJ2-1; the D gene is possibly TRBD2 (6 bases). CDR3 size: 16 residues. CDR1 and CDR2 (germline): SGDLS, YYNGEE. V was cut by 3 bases and J by 2 bases, with 15 bases left in between. The CDR3 loop is CASSGGLQLPYNEQFF. For the CDR3, the DNA is TGTGCCAGCAGCGGGGGACTGCAGCTGCCCTACAATGAGCAGTTCTTC.

Only a few counts were recorded for this clone. The chain combines TRBV5-6 with TRBJ2-3, with D possibly TRBD1 on 6 matching bases. Germline V lookup: CDR1 SGHDT, CDR2 YYEEEE. The CDR3 has 13 residues. Trimming took 0 bases from V and 4 from J, leaving 6 bases between them. The CDR3 region has the DNA TGTGCCAGCAGCTTGGGGACAGCAGATACGCAGTATTTT. Its translation is CASSLGTADTQYF.

This rearrangement joins TRBV4-3 to TRBJ1-2; D is possibly TRBD1 (6 bases). V was cut by 4 bases and J by 4 bases, with 10 bases left in between. The CDR3 has 13 residues. Germline V gene sequence: CDR1 LGHNA, CDR2 YSLEER. CDR3 sequence (DNA): TGCGCCAGCAGCCGAGACAGGAGCTATGGCTACACCTTC. Amino acids: CASSRDRSYGYTF.

The rearrangement links TRBV14 to TRBJ2-5; TRBD2 matches at 15 bases. This CDR3 spans 19 amino acids. Germline assignment: CDR1 SGHDN and CDR2 FVKESK. After removal of 5 bases from V and 3 bases from J, the junction contained 13 bases not matched to a gene. CDR3: CASSVGGLAGGPEKETQYF. CDR3 DNA sequence: TGTGCCAGCAGCGTCGGAGGACTAGCGGGGGGGCCTGAGAAAGAGACCCAGTACTTC.

In regard to this clone: Additional DNA sequences in this sample encode the identical CDR3. The chain is built from TRBV18 and TRBJ2-5; D uncertain. The CDR3 is 14 amino acids. Trimming left V 3 bases short and J 1 base short, with 9 bases between. Germline-derived CDR1 and CDR2 are KGHSH and LQKENI. The CDR3 coding sequence is TGTGCCAGCTCACCCCCGTCTTCCCAAGAGACCCAGTACTTC. Translated, it gives CASSPPSSQETQYF. The full variable domain, rest sourced from reference TRBV18 and TRBJ2-5, is NAGVMQNPRHLVRRRGQEARLRCSPMKGHSHVYWYRQLPEEGLKFMVYLQKENIIDESGMPKERFSAEFPKEGPSILRIQQVVRGDSAAYFCASSPPSSQETQYFGPGTRLLVL.

This chain links TRBV10-3 with TRBJ1-1; D might be TRBD1 (5 bases). The CDR3 is 17 amino acids. Germline V gene sequence: CDR1 ENHRY, CDR2 SYGVKD. Deletions cut 3 bases from V and 10 bases from J, with 27 bases between. CDR3 coding DNA: TGTGCCATCAGTGAACGGCAGGGTGGTGGTGCTAATCAGGCAGCTTTCTTT. This encodes CAISERQGGGANQAAFF.

The chain combines TRBV9 with TRBJ2-5; 12 bases map to TRBD2. The CDR3 loop spans 15 amino acids. Germline CDR1 and CDR2: SGDLS and YYNGEE. With 0 bases clipped from V and 5 bases from J, the junction kept 2 bases outside the gene matches. CDR3 region: CASSVVGLAGETQYF. The CDR3 coding sequence is TGTGCCAGCAGCGTAGTAGGACTAGCGGGGGAGACCCAGTACTTC.